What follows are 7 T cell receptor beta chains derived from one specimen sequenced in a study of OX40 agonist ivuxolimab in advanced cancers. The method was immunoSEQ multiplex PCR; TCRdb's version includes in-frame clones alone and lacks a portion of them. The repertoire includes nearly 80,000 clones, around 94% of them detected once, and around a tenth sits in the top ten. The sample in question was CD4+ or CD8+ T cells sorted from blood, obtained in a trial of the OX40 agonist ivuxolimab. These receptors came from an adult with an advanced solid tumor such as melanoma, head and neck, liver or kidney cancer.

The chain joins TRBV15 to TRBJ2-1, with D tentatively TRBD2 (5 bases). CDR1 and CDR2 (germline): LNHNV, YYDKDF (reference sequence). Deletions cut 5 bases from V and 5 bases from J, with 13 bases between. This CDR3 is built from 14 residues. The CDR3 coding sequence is TGTGCCACCAGCCCCGGGGAGCCGCACAATGAGCAGTTCTTC. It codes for CATSPGEPHNEQFF.

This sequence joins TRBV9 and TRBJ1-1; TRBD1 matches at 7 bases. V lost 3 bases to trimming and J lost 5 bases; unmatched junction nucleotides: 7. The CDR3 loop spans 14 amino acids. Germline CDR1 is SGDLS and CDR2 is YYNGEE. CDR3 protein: CASSAYRGKTEAFF. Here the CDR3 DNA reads TGTGCCAGCAGCGCCTACAGGGGCAAGACTGAAGCTTTCTTT.

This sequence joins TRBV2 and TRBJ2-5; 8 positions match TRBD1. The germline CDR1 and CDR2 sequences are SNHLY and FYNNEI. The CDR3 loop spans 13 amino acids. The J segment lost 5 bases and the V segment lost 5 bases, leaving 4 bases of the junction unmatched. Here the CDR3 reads CASSPGGLETQYF. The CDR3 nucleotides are TGTGCCAGCAGTCCAGGGGGCTTGGAGACCCAGTACTTC.

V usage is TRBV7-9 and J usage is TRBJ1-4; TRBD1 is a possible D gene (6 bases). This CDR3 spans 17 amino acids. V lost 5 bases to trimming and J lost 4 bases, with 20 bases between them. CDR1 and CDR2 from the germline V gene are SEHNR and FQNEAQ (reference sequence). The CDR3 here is CASSTIKTGASNEKLFF. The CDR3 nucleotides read TGTGCCAGCAGCACCATCAAGACGGGGGCCAGTAATGAAAAACTGTTTTTT. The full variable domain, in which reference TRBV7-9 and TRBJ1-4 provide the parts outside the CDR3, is DTGVSQNPRHKITKRGQNVTFRCDPISEHNRLYWYRQTLGQGPEFLTYFQNEAQLEKSRLLSDRFSAERPKGSFSTLEIQRTEQGDSAMYLCASSTIKTGASNEKLFFGSGTQLSVL.

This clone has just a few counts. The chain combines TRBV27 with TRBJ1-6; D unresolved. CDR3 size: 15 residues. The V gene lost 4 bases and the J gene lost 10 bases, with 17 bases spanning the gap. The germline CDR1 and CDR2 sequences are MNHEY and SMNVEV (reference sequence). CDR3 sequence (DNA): TGTGCCAGCAGTTCTCCCACAATTAGTCCCTCACCCCTCCACTTT. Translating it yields CASSSPTISPSPLHF.

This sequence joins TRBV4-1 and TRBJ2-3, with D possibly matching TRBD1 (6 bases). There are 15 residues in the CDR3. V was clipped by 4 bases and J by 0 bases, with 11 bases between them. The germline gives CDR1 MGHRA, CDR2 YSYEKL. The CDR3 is CASSPGQTSTDTQYF. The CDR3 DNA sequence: TGCGCCAGCAGCCCCGGACAGACTAGCACAGATACGCAGTATTTT.

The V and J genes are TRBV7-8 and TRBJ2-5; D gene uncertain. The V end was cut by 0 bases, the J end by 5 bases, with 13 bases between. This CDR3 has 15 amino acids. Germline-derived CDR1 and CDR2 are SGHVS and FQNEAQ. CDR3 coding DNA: TGTGCCAGCAGCTTAGCTCGCATGGCTTGGGAGACCCAGTACTTC. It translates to CASSLARMAWETQYF. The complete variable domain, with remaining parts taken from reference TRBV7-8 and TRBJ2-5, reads GAGVSQSPRYKVAKRGQDVALRCDPISGHVSLFWYQQALGQGPEFLTYFQNEAQLDKSGLPSDRFFAERPEGSVSTLKIQRTQQEDSAVYLCASSLARMAWETQYFGPGTRLLVL.